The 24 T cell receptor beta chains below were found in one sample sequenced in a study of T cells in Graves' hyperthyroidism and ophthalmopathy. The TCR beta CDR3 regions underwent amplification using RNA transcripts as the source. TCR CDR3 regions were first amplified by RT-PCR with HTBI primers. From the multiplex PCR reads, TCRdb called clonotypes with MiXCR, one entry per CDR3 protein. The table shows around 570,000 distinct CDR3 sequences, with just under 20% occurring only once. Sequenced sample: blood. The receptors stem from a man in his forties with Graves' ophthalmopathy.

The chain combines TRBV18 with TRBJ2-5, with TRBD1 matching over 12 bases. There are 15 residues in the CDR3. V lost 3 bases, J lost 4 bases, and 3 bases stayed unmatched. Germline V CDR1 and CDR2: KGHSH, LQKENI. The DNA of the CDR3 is TGTGCCAGCTCACCGGGACAGGGGGCTCTAGAGACCCAGTACTTC. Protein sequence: CASSPGQGALETQYF. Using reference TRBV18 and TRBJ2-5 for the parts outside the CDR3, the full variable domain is NAGVMQNPRHLVRRRGQEARLRCSPMKGHSHVYWYRQLPEEGLKFMVYLQKENIIDESGMPKERFSAEFPKEGPSILRIQQVVRGDSAAYFCASSPGQGALETQYFGPGTRLLVL.

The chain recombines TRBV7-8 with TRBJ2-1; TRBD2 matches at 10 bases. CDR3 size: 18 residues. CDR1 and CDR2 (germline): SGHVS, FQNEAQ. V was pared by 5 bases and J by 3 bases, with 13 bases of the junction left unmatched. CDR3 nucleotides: TGTGCCAGCAGCGCCGCCCTAGCGGGAGCCACACTCTACAATGAGCAGTTCTTC. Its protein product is CASSAALAGATLYNEQFF.

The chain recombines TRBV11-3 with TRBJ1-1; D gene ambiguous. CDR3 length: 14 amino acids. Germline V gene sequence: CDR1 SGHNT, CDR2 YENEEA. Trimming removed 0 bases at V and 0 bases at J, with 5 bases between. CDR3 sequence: CASSLDAVNTEAFF. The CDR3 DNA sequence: TGTGCCAGCAGCTTAGACGCGGTGAACACTGAAGCTTTCTTT.

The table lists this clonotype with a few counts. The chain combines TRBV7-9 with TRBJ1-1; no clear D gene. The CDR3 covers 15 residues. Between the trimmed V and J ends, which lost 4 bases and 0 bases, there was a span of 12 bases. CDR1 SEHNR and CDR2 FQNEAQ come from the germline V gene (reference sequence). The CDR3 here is CASSSQLTMNTEAFF. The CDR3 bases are TGTGCCAGCAGCTCCCAACTTACCATGAACACTGAAGCTTTCTTT.

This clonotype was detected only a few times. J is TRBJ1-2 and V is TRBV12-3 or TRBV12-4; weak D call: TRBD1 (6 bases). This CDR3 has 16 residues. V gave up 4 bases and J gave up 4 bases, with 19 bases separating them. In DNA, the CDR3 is TGTGCCAGCAGTTCTTATCTGGGGGGCCAGGGCTATGGCTACACCTTC. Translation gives CASSSYLGGQGYGYTF.

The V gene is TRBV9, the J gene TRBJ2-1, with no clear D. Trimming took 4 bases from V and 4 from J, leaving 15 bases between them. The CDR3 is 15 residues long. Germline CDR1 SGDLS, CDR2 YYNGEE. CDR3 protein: CASSLTFFGYNEQFF. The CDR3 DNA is TGTGCCAGCAGCTTGACCTTTTTTGGGTACAATGAGCAGTTCTTC.

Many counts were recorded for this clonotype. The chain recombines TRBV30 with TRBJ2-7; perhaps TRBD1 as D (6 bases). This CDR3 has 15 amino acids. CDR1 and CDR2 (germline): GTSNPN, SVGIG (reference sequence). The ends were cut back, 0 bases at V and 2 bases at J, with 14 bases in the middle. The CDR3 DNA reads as TGTGCCTGGAGTGTAGGCGGCAGGGGACCCTACGAGCAGTACTTC. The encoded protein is CAWSVGGRGPYEQYF.

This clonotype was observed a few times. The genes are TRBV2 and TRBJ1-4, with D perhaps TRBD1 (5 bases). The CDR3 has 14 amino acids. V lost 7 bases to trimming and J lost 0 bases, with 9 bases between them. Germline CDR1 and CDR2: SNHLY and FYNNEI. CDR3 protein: CASKETATNEKLFF. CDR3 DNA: TGTGCCAGCAAGGAGACAGCAACTAATGAAAAACTGTTTTTT.

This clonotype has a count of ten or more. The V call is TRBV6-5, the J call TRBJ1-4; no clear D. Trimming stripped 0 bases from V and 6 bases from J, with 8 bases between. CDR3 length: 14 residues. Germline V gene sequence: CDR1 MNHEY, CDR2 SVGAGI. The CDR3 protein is CASSYSGGDEKLFF. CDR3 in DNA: TGTGCCAGCAGTTACTCGGGTGGTGATGAAAAACTGTTTTTT.

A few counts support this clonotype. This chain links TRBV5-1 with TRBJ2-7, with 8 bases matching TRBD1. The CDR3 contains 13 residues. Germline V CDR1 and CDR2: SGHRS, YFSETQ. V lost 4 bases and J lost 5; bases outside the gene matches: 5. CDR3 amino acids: CASSTDRGNEQYF. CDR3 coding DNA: TGCGCCAGCAGCACTGACAGGGGAAACGAGCAGTACTTC.

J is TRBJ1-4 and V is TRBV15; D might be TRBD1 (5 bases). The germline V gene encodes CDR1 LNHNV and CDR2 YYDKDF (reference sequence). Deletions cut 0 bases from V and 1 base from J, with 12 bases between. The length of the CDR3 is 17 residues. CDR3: CATSRDEEGETNEKLFF. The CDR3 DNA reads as TGTGCCACCAGCAGAGATGAGGAAGGGGAAACTAATGAAAAACTGTTTTTT.

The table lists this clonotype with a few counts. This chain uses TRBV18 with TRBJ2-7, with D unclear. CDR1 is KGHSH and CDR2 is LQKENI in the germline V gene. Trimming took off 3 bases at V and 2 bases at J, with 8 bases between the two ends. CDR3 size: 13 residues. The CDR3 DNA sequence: TGTGCCAGCTCACCCCAGAATCCCTACGAGCAGTACTTC. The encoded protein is CASSPQNPYEQYF.

This CDR3 reads CSARGGQQGGYEQYF. DNA of the CDR3: TGCAGTGCTAGAGGGGGCCAGCAGGGGGGATACGAGCAGTACTTC. The chain links TRBV20-1 to TRBJ2-7; TRBD1 is a possible D gene (7 bases). Germline assignment: CDR1 DFQATT and CDR2 SNEGSKA (reference sequence). Trimming pared 1 base from V and 4 bases from J, leaving 17 bases between. CDR3 length equals 15 residues.

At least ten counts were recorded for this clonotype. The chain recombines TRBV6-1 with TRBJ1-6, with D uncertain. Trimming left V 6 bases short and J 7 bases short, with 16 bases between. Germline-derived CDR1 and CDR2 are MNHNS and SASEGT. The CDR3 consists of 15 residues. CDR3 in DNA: TGTGCCAGCAGATCAAAAGTCACGGGCAATTCACCCCTCCACTTT. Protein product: CASRSKVTGNSPLHF.

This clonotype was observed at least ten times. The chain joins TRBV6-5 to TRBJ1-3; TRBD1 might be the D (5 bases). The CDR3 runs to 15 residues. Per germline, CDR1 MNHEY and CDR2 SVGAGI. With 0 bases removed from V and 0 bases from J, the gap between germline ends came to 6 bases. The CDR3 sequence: CASSYSGPSGNTIYF. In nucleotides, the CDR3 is TGTGCCAGCAGTTACTCGGGACCCTCTGGAAACACCATATATTTT.

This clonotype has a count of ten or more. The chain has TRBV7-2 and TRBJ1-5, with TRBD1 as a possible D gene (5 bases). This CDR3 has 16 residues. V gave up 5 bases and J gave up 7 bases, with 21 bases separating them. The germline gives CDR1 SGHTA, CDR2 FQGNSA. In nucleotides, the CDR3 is TGTGCCAGCAGCCCCCCTGGGGTCGGGGGTAAGCAGCCCCAGCATTTT. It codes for CASSPPGVGGKQPQHF.

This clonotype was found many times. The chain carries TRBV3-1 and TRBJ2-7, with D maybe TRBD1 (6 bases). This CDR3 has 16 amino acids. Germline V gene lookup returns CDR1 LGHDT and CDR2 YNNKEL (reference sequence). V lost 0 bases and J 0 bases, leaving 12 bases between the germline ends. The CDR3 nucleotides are TGTGCCAGCAGCCAAGACATCACAGGGTTCTCCTACGAGCAGTACTTC. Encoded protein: CASSQDITGFSYEQYF.

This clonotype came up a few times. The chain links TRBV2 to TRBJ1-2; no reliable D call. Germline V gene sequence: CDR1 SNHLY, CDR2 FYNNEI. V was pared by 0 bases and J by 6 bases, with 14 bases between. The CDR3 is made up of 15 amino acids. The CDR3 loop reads CASSEAGGRVNGYTF. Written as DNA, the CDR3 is TGTGCCAGCAGTGAAGCCGGCGGGCGCGTCAATGGCTACACCTTC.

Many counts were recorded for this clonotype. Written as DNA, the CDR3 is TGCGCCAGCAGCTTGGACGGGGGGGCGTACAATGAGCAGTTCTTC. Translating it yields CASSLDGGAYNEQFF. The chain recombines TRBV5-1 with TRBJ2-1; 8 bases line up with TRBD2. After removal of 0 bases from V and 4 bases from J, the junction contained 3 bases not matched to a gene. Germline lookup yields CDR1 SGHRS and CDR2 YFSETQ. The CDR3 loop spans 15 amino acids.

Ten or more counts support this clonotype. The CDR3 DNA sequence: TGTGCCAGCAACTTAGGGCGTCTCTACGAGCAGTACTTC. Protein sequence: CASNLGRLYEQYF. The chain combines TRBV2 with TRBJ2-7; D unresolved. Germline V gives CDR1 SNHLY, CDR2 FYNNEI. The CDR3 totals 13 residues. Trimming shortened V by 7 bases and J by 3 bases, and 13 bases separated the two germline ends. The whole variable domain, remainder taken from reference TRBV2 and TRBJ2-7, is EPEVTQTPSHQVTQMGQEVILRCVPISNHLYFYWYRQILGQKVEFLVSFYNNEISEKSEIFDDQFSVERPDGSNFTLKIRSTKLEDSAMYFCASNLGRLYEQYFGPGTRLTVT.

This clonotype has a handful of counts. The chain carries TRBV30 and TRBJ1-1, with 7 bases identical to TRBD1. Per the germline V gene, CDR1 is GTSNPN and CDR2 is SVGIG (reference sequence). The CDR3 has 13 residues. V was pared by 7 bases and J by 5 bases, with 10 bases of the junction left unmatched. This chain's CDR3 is CALAKQGWTEAFF. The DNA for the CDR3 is TGTGCCTTGGCCAAACAGGGGTGGACTGAAGCTTTCTTT.

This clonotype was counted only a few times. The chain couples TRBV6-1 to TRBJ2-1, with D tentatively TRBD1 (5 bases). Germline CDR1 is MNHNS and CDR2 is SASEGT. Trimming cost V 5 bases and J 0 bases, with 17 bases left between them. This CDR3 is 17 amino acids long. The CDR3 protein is CASSYLTGRSSYNEQFF. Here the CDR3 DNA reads TGTGCCAGCAGTTATTTAACAGGCAGGAGCTCCTACAATGAGCAGTTCTTC.

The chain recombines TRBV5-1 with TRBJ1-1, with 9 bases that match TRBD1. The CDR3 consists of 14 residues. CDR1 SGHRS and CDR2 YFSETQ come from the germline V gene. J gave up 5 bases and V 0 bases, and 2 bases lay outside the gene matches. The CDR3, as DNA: TGCGCCAGCAGCTTGGGGGGGACAGGGACTGAAGCTTTCTTT. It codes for CASSLGGTGTEAFF. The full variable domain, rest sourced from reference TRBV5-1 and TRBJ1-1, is KAGVTQTPRYLIKTRGQQVTLSCSPISGHRSVSWYQQTPGQGLQFLFEYFSETQRNKGNFPGRFSGRQFSNSRSEMNVSTLELGDSALYLCASSLGGTGTEAFFGQGTRLTVV.

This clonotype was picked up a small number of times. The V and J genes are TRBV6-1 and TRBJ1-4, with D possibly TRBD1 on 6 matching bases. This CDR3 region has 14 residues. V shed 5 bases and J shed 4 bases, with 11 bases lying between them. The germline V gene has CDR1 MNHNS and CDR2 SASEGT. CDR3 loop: CASSPDRNNEKLFF. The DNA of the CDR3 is TGTGCCAGCAGTCCGGACAGAAATAATGAAAAACTGTTTTTT.